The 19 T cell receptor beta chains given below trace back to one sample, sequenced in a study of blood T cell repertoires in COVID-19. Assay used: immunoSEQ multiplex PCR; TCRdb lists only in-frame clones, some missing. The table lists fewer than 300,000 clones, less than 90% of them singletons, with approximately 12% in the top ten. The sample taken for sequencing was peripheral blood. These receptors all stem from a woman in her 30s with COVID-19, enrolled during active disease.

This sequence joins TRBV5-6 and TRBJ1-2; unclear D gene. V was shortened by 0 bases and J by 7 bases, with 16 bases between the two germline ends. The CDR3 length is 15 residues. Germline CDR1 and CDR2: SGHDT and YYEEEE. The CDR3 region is CASSLGPAGNVGYTF. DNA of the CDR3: TGTGCCAGCAGCTTGGGGCCGGCGGGGAATGTTGGCTACACCTTC.

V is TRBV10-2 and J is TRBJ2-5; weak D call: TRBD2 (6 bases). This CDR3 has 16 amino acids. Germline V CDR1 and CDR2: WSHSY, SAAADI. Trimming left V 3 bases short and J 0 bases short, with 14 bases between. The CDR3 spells CASSDHGTPYQETQYF. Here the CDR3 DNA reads TGCGCCAGCAGTGACCACGGGACTCCGTACCAAGAGACCCAGTACTTC.

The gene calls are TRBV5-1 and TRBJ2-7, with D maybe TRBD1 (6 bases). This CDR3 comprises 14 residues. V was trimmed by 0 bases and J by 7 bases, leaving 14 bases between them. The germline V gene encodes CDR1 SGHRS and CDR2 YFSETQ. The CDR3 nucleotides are TGCGCCAGCAGCTTGGTCTCAGGGGCCGGGGAGCAGTACTTC. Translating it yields CASSLVSGAGEQYF.

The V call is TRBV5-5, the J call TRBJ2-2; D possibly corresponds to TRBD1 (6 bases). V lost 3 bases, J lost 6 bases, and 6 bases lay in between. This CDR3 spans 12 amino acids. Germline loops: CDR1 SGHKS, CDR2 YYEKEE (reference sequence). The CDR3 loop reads CASSYRAGELFF. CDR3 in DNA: TGTGCCAGCAGCTACAGGGCCGGGGAGCTGTTTTTT. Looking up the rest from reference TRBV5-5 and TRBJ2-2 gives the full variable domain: DAGVTQSPTHLIKTRGQQVTLRCSPISGHKSVSWYQQVLGQGPQFIFQYYEKEERGRGNFPDRFSARQFPNYSSELNVNALLLGDSALYLCASSYRAGELFFGEGSRLTVL.

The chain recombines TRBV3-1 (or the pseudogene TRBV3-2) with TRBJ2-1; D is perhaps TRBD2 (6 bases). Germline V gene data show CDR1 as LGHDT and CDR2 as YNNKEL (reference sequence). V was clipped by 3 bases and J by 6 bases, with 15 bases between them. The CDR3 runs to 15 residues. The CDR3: CASSHSTSPLNEQFF. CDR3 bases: TGTGCCAGCAGCCATAGCACTAGCCCCCTCAATGAGCAGTTCTTC.

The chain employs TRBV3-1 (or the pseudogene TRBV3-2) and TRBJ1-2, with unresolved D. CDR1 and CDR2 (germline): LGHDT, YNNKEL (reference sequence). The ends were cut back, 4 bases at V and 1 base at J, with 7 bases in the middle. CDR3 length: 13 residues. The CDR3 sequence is CASSPGVNYGYTF. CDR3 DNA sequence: TGTGCCAGCAGCCCCGGGGTTAACTATGGCTACACCTTC.

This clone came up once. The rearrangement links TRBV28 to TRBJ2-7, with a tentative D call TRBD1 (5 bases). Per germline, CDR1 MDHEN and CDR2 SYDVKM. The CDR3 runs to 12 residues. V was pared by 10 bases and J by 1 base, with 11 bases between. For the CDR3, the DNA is TGTGCCATTGGGGCCTCATCCTACGAGCAGTACTTC. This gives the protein CAIGASSYEQYF. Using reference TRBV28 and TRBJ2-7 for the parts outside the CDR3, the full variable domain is DVKVTQSSRYLVKRTGEKVFLECVQDMDHENMFWYRQDPGLGLRLIYFSYDVKMKEKGDIPEGYSVSREKKERFSLILESASTNQTSMYLCAIGASSYEQYFGPGTRLTVT.

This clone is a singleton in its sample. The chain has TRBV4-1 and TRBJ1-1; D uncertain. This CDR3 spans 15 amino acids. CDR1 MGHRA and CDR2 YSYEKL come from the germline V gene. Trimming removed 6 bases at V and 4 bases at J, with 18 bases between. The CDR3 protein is CASRVSIGDSTEAFF. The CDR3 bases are TGCGCCAGCAGGGTGTCGATCGGGGATTCCACTGAAGCTTTCTTT.

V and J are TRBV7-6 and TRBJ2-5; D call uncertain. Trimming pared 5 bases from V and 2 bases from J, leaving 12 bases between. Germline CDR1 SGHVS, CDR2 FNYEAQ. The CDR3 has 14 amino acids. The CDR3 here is CASSPSGAQETQYF. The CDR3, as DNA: TGTGCCAGCAGCCCGAGTGGTGCGCAAGAGACCCAGTACTTC.

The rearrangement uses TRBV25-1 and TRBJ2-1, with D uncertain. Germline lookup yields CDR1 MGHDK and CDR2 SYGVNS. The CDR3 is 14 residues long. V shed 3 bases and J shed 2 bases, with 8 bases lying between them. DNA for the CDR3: TGTGCCAGCAGTGACAGACTGACCTACAATGAGCAGTTCTTC. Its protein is CASSDRLTYNEQFF.

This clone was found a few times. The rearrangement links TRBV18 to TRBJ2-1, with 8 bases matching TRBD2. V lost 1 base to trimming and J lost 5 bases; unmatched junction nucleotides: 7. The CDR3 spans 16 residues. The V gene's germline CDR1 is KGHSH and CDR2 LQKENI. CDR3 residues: CASSPLPAGGDNEQFF. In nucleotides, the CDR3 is TGTGCCAGCTCACCACTTCCCGCGGGGGGTGACAATGAGCAGTTCTTC. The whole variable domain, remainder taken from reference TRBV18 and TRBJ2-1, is NAGVMQNPRHLVRRRGQEARLRCSPMKGHSHVYWYRQLPEEGLKFMVYLQKENIIDESGMPKERFSAEFPKEGPSILRIQQVVRGDSAAYFCASSPLPAGGDNEQFFGPGTRLTVL.

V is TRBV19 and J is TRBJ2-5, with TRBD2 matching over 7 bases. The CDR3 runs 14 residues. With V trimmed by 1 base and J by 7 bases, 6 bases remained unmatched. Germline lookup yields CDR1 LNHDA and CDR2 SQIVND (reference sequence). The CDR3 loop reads CASSIGGGAGTQYF. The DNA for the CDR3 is TGTGCCAGTAGTATAGGGGGAGGGGCGGGGACCCAGTACTTC. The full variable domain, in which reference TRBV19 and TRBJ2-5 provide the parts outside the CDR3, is DGGITQSPKYLFRKEGQNVTLSCEQNLNHDAMYWYRQDPGQGLRLIYYSQIVNDFQKGDIAEGYSVSREKKESFPLTVTSAQKNPTAFYLCASSIGGGAGTQYFGPGTRLLVL.

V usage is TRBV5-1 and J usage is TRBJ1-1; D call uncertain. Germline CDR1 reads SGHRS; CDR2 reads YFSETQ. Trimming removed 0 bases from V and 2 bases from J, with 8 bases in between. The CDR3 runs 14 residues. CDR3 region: CASSLVGDNTEAFF. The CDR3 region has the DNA TGCGCCAGCAGCTTGGTAGGAGACAACACTGAAGCTTTCTTT.

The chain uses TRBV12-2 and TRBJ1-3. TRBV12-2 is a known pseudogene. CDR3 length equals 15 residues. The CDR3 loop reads CASRLLPAGGNTIYF. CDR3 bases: TGTGCAAGTCGCCTCTTGCCAGCGGGGGGAAACACCATATATTTT.

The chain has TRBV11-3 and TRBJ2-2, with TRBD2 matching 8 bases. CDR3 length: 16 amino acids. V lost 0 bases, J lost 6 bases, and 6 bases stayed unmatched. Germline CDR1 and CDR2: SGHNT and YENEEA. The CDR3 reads CASSLDPGGRPGELFF. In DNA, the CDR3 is TGTGCCAGCAGCTTAGACCCGGGGGGGCGTCCCGGGGAGCTGTTTTTT.

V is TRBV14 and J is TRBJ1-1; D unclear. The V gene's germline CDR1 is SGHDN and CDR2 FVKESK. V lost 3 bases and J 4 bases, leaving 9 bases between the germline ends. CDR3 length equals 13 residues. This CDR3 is CASSHSRVTEAFF. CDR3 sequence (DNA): TGTGCCAGCAGCCACTCTCGGGTCACTGAAGCTTTCTTT.

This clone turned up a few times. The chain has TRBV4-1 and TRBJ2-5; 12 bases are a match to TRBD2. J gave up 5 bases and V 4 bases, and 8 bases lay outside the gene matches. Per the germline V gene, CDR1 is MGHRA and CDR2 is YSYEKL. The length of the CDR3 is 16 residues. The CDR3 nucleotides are TGCGCCAGCAGCCCGCCTAGCGGGGGGGCCTTCGAGACCCAGTACTTC. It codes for CASSPPSGGAFETQYF.

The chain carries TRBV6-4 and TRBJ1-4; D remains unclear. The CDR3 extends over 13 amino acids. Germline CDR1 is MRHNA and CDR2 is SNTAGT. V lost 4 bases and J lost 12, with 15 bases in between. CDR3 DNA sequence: TGTGCCAGCAGTGTCGTAAAAGGGAGGGAACTGTTTTTT. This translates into CASSVVKGRELFF.

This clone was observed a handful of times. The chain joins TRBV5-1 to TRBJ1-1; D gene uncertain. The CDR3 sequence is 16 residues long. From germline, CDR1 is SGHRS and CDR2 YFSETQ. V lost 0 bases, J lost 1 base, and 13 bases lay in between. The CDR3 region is CASSLGYGRPNTEAFF. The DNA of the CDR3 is TGCGCCAGCAGCTTGGGGTATGGGAGACCGAACACTGAAGCTTTCTTT.